This entry is about one T cell receptor (beta chain). J gave up 2 bases and V 5 bases, and 9 bases lay outside the gene matches. This CDR3 is built from 16 residues. Germline assignment: CDR1 MNHNY and CDR2 SVGAGI (reference sequence). TCRdb's table, derived via immunoSEQ multiplex PCR, lists solely in-frame clones and lacks some. The sample yields around 140,000 clones, roughly 88% seen once. The entry originates in a study of cytotoxic CD8 clonotypes in ibrutinib-treated CLL. The starting material was PBMCs, obtained after 24 months of ibrutinib treatment. V and J are TRBV6-6 and TRBJ2-7, with 10 bases that match TRBD2. This TCR came from a human donor with chronic lymphocytic leukemia. The CDR3 nucleotides are TGTGCCAGCAGTAACCCTTTACTAGCGGGACCCTACGAGCAGTACTTC. It codes for CASSNPLLAGPYEQYF.